This T cell receptor beta chain was documented in a study of blood T cell repertoires in COVID-19. Study context: COVID-19 samples collected from the United States, Italy and Spain covered acute and convalescent phases.

Per the study methods: Counts of nucleated cells, estimated from reference gene primer amplification, were obtained. Method: immunoSEQ multiplex PCR; TCRdb's copy keeps in-frame clones and lacks some. V, J and clone size are taken as reported in that table, and D and trimming were inferred from the DNA itself. The table shows just over 200,000 clones, with around 81% occurring only once. CDR1 is GTSNPN and CDR2 is SVGIG in the germline V gene (reference sequence). The CDR3 runs 14 residues. V lost 2 bases and J 2 bases, leaving 13 bases between the germline ends. The TCR comes from a woman in her seventies with acute or convalescent COVID-19. The chain uses TRBV30 and TRBJ2-7; TRBD1 is a possible D gene (5 bases). The sample comprised peripheral blood. CDR3 nucleotides: TGTGCCTGGAGTAACGACAGCCCCCCCTACGAGCAGTACTTC. This gives the protein CAWSNDSPPYEQYF. The variable domain in full, with the rest retrieved from reference TRBV30 and TRBJ2-7, is SQTIHQWPATLVQPVGSPLSLECTVEGTSNPNLYWYRQAAGRGLQLLFYSVGIGQISSEVPQNLSASRPQDRQFILSSKKLLLSDSGFYLCAWSNDSPPYEQYFGPGTRLTVT.